This note documents a single TCR beta chain sequence. In the original workflow: Amplification of reference gene primers was used by the study to estimate nucleated cell counts. Profiled with immunoSEQ multiplex PCR; TCRdb holds only in-frame clones, not every one. Clone size and V and J calls were adopted from that table, with D and trimming inferred from the DNA. The sample carries 250,000 to 300,000 clones, 89% recorded once. The sample originates from a study of blood T cell repertoires in COVID-19. Turning to the study itself: Samples representing acute and convalescent COVID-19 were sourced from the United States, Italy and Spain.

The CDR3 has 12 residues. Trimming took 11 bases from V and 8 from J, leaving 14 bases between them. Germline V gene data show CDR1 as KGHDR and CDR2 as SFDVKD. The receptor was isolated from a woman aged 60-75 years with acute or convalescent COVID-19. The rearrangement joins TRBV24-1 to TRBJ1-4, with D perhaps matching TRBD1 (6 bases). The sequencing input was peripheral blood. The CDR3 is CAIEQGNEKLFF. In nucleotides, the CDR3 is TGTGCCATAGAACAGGGAAACGAAAAACTGTTTTTT.